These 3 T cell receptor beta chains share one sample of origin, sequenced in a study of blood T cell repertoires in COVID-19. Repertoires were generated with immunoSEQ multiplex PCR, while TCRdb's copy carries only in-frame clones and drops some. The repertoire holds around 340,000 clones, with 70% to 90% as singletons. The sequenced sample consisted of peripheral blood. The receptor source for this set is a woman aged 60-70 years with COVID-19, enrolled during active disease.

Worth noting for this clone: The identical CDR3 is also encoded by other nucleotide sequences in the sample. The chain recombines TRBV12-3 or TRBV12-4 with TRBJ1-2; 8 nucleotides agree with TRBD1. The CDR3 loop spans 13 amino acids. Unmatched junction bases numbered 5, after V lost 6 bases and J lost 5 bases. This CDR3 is CASSPGGGYGYTF. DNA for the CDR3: TGTGCCAGCAGCCCAGGGGGCGGGTATGGCTACACCTTC.

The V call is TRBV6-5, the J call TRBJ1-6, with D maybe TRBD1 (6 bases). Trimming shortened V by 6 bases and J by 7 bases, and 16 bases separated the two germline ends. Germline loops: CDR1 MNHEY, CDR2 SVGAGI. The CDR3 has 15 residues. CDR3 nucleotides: TGTGCCAGCAGGAGCGAGAGGGGGACAAATTCACCCCTCCACTTT. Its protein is CASRSERGTNSPLHF.

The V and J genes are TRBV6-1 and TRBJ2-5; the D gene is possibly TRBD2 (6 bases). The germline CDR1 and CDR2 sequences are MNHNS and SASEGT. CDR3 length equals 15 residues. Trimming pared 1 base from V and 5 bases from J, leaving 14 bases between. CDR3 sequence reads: CASSEGQGGIETQYF. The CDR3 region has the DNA TGTGCCAGCAGTGAAGGGCAGGGAGGAATCGAGACCCAGTACTTC.